Below are 26 T cell receptor beta chains sequenced from a single sample in a study of response to subunit inactivated influenza vaccine. TCRdb recomputed calls from the RT-PCR reads with MiXCR, one row per CDR3 protein. The sample has around 170,000 distinct CDR3 sequences, over 8.5% seen once; the top ten hold about 40%. The sequencing used CD8+ T cells sorted from PBMCs, collected about 24 months after vaccination. The origin of the receptors is a man aged 50 to 69 who received an inactivated influenza vaccine.

This clonotype has ten or more counts. This rearrangement joins TRBV28 to TRBJ1-1; D is perhaps TRBD1 (6 bases). This CDR3 spans 14 amino acids. Germline assignment: CDR1 MDHEN and CDR2 SYDVKM. V lost 6 bases to trimming and J lost 4 bases, with 15 bases between them. Here the CDR3 reads CASRFTGTTTEAFF. The CDR3 nucleotides are TGTGCCAGCAGATTCACAGGGACGACCACTGAAGCTTTCTTT. The whole variable domain, filled in from reference TRBV28 and TRBJ1-1, reads DVKVTQSSRYLVKRTGEKVFLECVQDMDHENMFWYRQDPGLGLRLIYFSYDVKMKEKGDIPEGYSVSREKKERFSLILESASTNQTSMYLCASRFTGTTTEAFFGQGTRLTVV.

This clonotype was recorded a few times. This sequence joins TRBV6-2 or TRBV6-3 and TRBJ2-7, with D unresolved. V was trimmed by 7 bases and J by 5 bases, leaving 15 bases between them. The CDR3 covers 13 residues. The germline V gene has CDR1 MNHEY and CDR2 SVGEGT. This CDR3 is CASNSRRYHEQYF. The CDR3 nucleotides read TGTGCCAGCAACTCCAGGAGATACCACGAGCAGTACTTC.

Here the CDR3 reads CASSQGDRGSYEQYF. The CDR3 DNA reads TGCGCCAGCAGCCAGGGGGACAGGGGCTCCTACGAGCAGTACTTC. J is TRBJ2-7 and V is TRBV4-1, with TRBD1 identical over 10 bases. Losses at the gene ends were 3 bases for V and 0 bases for J; bases not matched to a gene: 2. Germline CDR1 is MGHRA and CDR2 is YSYEKL. The CDR3 has 15 amino acids.

This clonotype turned up a few times. The chain's CDR3 is CASSTVTGAGTDTQYF. The CDR3 nucleotides are TGCGCCAGCAGTACCGTGACAGGGGCAGGAACAGATACGCAGTATTTT. This sequence joins TRBV5-1 and TRBJ2-3, with 8 bases lining up with TRBD1. This CDR3 has 16 amino acids. Germline V CDR1 and CDR2: SGHRS, YFSETQ. J gave up 3 bases and V 5 bases, and 11 bases lay outside the gene matches.

This clonotype was seen a handful of times. This chain uses TRBV5-5 with TRBJ1-6; tentative D call: TRBD1 (5 bases). Trimming pared 7 bases from V and 3 bases from J, leaving 11 bases between. From germline, CDR1 is SGHKS and CDR2 YYEKEE (reference sequence). This CDR3 comprises 14 residues. This CDR3 is CASWDAYYNSPLHF. CDR3 nucleotide sequence: TGTGCCAGCTGGGACGCATACTATAATTCACCCCTCCACTTT.

This clonotype has only a few counts. CDR3 region: CASSDDSGTYEQYF. DNA of the CDR3: TGTGCCAGCAGTGACGACTCGGGGACCTACGAGCAGTACTTC. The chain links TRBV25-1 to TRBJ2-7, with TRBD2 as a possible D gene (5 bases). CDR1 and CDR2 from the germline V gene are MGHDK and SYGVNS. CDR3 length: 14 amino acids. The V end lost 3 bases, the J end lost 2 bases, and 11 bases lay between the germline ends.

This clonotype was found a few times. V usage is TRBV29-1 and J usage is TRBJ2-7; 8 nucleotides align to TRBD1. This CDR3 has 12 residues. Germline V gives CDR1 SQVTM, CDR2 ANQGSEA. The trim removed 5 bases at V and 4 bases at J, leaving 4 bases unmatched. The DNA for the CDR3 is TGCAGCGTTCAGGGGGCGCGTTACGAGCAGTACTTC. This translates into CSVQGARYEQYF.

J is TRBJ1-1 and V is TRBV28; D is possibly TRBD1 (5 bases). Germline CDR1 and CDR2: MDHEN and SYDVKM. The length of the CDR3 is 13 residues. Trimming left V 8 bases short and J 1 base short, with 11 bases between. CDR3 bases: TGTGCCAGCGTACTCCAGGGGAACACTGAAGCTTTCTTT. Translation gives CASVLQGNTEAFF. Complete variable domain (other parts from reference TRBV28 and TRBJ1-1): DVKVTQSSRYLVKRTGEKVFLECVQDMDHENMFWYRQDPGLGLRLIYFSYDVKMKEKGDIPEGYSVSREKKERFSLILESASTNQTSMYLCASVLQGNTEAFFGQGTRLTVV.

Of note for this clonotype: At one boundary the junction diverges from the germline segment, which might be a read error. The CDR3, as DNA: TGTGCCAGCAGTTACCCAGGGGGTAGCACAGAGACGCAGTATTTT. It specifies CASSYPGGSTETQYF. The chain joins TRBV6-5 to TRBJ2-3, with 7 bases aligning to TRBD1. CDR1 MNHEY and CDR2 SVGAGI come from the germline V gene. The CDR3 consists of 15 residues.

This clonotype was recorded a few times. The CDR3 bases are TGTGCCAGCAGTGACAGGGGCACGCAGTTCTTC. Residues: CASSDRGTQFF. The chain combines TRBV2 with TRBJ2-1, with D maybe TRBD1 (6 bases). V gave up 3 bases and J gave up 12 bases, with 9 bases separating them. CDR1 and CDR2 from the germline V gene are SNHLY and FYNNEI. The CDR3 spans 11 residues. Full variable domain (outside the CDR3, taken from reference TRBV2 and TRBJ2-1): EPEVTQTPSHQVTQMGQEVILRCVPISNHLYFYWYRQILGQKVEFLVSFYNNEISEKSEIFDDQFSVERPDGSNFTLKIRSTKLEDSAMYFCASSDRGTQFFGPGTRLTVL.

This clonotype was detected only a few times. V usage is TRBV5-1 and J usage is TRBJ1-4; the D gene is possibly TRBD1 (5 bases). The germline V and J ends were trimmed by 0 bases and 5 bases, with 14 bases remaining between them. CDR3 length equals 16 residues. In germline, CDR1 is SGHRS, CDR2 YFSETQ. CDR3 region: CASSLGAVWGNEKLFF. DNA for the CDR3: TGCGCCAGCAGCTTGGGGGCCGTATGGGGGAATGAAAAACTGTTTTTT.

This clonotype was recorded many times. CDR3 in DNA: TGTGCCAGCAGCGCGAGCGGGGGTCAAGCCGGGGAGCTGTTTTTT. Encoded protein: CASSASGGQAGELFF. J is TRBJ2-2 and V is TRBV9, with 8 bases aligning to TRBD2. The CDR3 extends over 15 amino acids. The V segment lost 3 bases and the J segment 6 bases; nucleotides outside the gene matches: 7. The germline CDR1 and CDR2 sequences are SGDLS and YYNGEE.

In this sample, this clonotype turned up a few times. The genes are TRBV28 and TRBJ2-1; 9 nucleotides agree with TRBD2. CDR3 length equals 15 residues. V was clipped by 3 bases and J by 3 bases; unmatched bases: 3. Germline V CDR1 and CDR2: MDHEN, SYDVKM. CDR3 protein: CASSFLAGNYNEQFF. The CDR3 region has the DNA TGTGCCAGCAGTTTTCTAGCGGGGAACTACAATGAGCAGTTCTTC.

The V and J genes are TRBV6-5 and TRBJ2-5; tentative D call: TRBD1 (6 bases). Germline loops: CDR1 MNHEY, CDR2 SVGAGI. This CDR3 contains 15 residues. V was shortened by 2 bases and J by 5 bases, with 15 bases between the two germline ends. As DNA, the CDR3 is TGTGCCAGCAGTTACGCCGGTAACAGGGATGAGACCCAGTACTTC. Protein sequence: CASSYAGNRDETQYF.

This clonotype turned up a few times. This rearrangement joins TRBV28 to TRBJ1-4; no reliable D call. Trimming stripped 4 bases from V and 2 bases from J, with 8 bases between. This CDR3 has 14 amino acids. Germline CDR1 and CDR2: MDHEN and SYDVKM. CDR3 loop: CASSSIPTNEKLFF. For the CDR3, the DNA is TGTGCCAGCAGTTCTATTCCCACTAATGAAAAACTGTTTTTT.

This clonotype has more than one count but fewer than ten. V is TRBV5-6 and J is TRBJ2-7, with D perhaps matching TRBD2 (5 bases). The CDR3 contains 12 residues. V lost 4 bases to trimming and J lost 9 bases, with 14 bases between them. Germline V CDR1 and CDR2: SGHDT, YYEEEE. As DNA, the CDR3 is TGTGCCAGCAGCATGGGTTCGGGGTCGCAGTACTTC. Amino acid sequence: CASSMGSGSQYF.

The chain has TRBV9 and TRBJ2-2, with 8 bases that match TRBD1. V was clipped by 2 bases and J by 3 bases; unmatched bases: 3. Germline CDR1 SGDLS, CDR2 YYNGEE. The length of the CDR3 is 15 residues. The CDR3 loop is CASSVTGVDTGELFF. DNA of the CDR3: TGTGCCAGCAGCGTGACAGGGGTTGACACCGGGGAGCTGTTTTTT.

The chain recombines TRBV5-1 with TRBJ2-3; no reliable D call. V dropped 4 bases and J dropped 2 bases, with 14 bases sitting between them. The CDR3 has 15 residues. The germline CDR1 and CDR2 sequences are SGHRS and YFSETQ. As DNA, the CDR3 is TGCGCCAGCAGCCTTGGGTCTCGATCCACAGATACGCAGTATTTT. This sequence encodes CASSLGSRSTDTQYF. Looking up the rest from reference TRBV5-1 and TRBJ2-3 gives the full variable domain: KAGVTQTPRYLIKTRGQQVTLSCSPISGHRSVSWYQQTPGQGLQFLFEYFSETQRNKGNFPGRFSGRQFSNSRSEMNVSTLELGDSALYLCASSLGSRSTDTQYFGPGTRLTVL.

The rearrangement joins TRBV11-2 to TRBJ2-7, with no clear D. Trimming pared 4 bases from V and 2 bases from J, leaving 21 bases between. Germline CDR1 is SGHAT and CDR2 is FQNNGV. This CDR3 spans 17 amino acids. DNA for the CDR3: TGTGCCAGCAGCTCCTCCCCTGGGGTCAATTCGCCCTACGAGCAGTACTTC. Translated: CASSSSPGVNSPYEQYF.

The rearrangement links TRBV27 to TRBJ2-7, with 7 positions matching TRBD2. With 4 bases clipped from V and 2 bases from J, the junction kept 8 bases outside the gene matches. In germline, CDR1 is MNHEY, CDR2 SMNVEV (reference sequence). The CDR3 is made up of 15 amino acids. Here the CDR3 reads CASSSLTSATYEQYF. Here the CDR3 DNA reads TGTGCCAGCAGTTCTCTAACTAGCGCTACCTACGAGCAGTACTTC.

The gene calls are TRBV20-1 and TRBJ2-7; the D gene is possibly TRBD2 (6 bases). Trimming left V 3 bases short and J 1 base short, with 10 bases between. There are 13 residues in the CDR3. Looked up from germline, CDR1 is DFQATT and CDR2 is SNEGSKA (reference sequence). Written as DNA, the CDR3 is TGCAGTGCTAGCGGGAGACTTTCCTACGAGCAGTACTTC. Its translation: CSASGRLSYEQYF.

J is TRBJ2-5 and V is TRBV12-3 or TRBV12-4, with 11 bases fitting TRBD2. The V gene end was trimmed by 6 bases and the J gene end by 9 bases; junction bases not matched to a gene: 12. This CDR3 spans 15 amino acids. The CDR3: CASSRVSGGGYPQYF. CDR3 coding DNA: TGTGCCAGCAGCCGCGTTAGCGGGGGGGGGTACCCCCAGTACTTC.

The CDR3 DNA is TGTGCCAGCAGCCAAGGAGCAGGTCCACCGAATGAGCAGTTCTTC. Translation gives CASSQGAGPPNEQFF. The chain is built from TRBV4-2 and TRBJ2-1; D gene ambiguous. The germline V gene has CDR1 LGHNA and CDR2 YNFKEQ. V lost 1 base to trimming and J lost 7 bases, with 14 bases between them. This CDR3 has 15 residues.

This clonotype has at least ten counts. The V and J genes are TRBV12-3 or TRBV12-4 and TRBJ2-4; D is uncertain. The V and J ends lost 5 bases and 9 bases respectively, with 11 bases between them. The CDR3 is 12 residues long. In nucleotides, the CDR3 is TGTGCCAGCAGTCCCTCTAAAGGCATTCAGTACTTC. Encoded protein: CASSPSKGIQYF.

The chain combines TRBV19 with TRBJ2-2, with 8 bases identical to TRBD1. Germline loops: CDR1 LNHDA, CDR2 SQIVND (reference sequence). After removal of 1 base from V and 0 bases from J, the junction contained 4 bases not matched to a gene. CDR3 size: 17 residues. The DNA for the CDR3 is TGTGCCAGTAGTATAGTACCAGGGGGCTCGAACACCGGGGAGCTGTTTTTT. Translation gives CASSIVPGGSNTGELFF.

This clonotype was picked up many times. The rearrangement uses TRBV12-3 or TRBV12-4 and TRBJ1-5; D may be TRBD1 (5 bases). The CDR3 length is 14 residues. Trimming removed 6 bases at V and 3 bases at J, with 12 bases between. The CDR3 coding sequence is TGTGCCAGCAGCCCGGACGGACACAATCAGCCCCAGCATTTT. Amino acid sequence: CASSPDGHNQPQHF.